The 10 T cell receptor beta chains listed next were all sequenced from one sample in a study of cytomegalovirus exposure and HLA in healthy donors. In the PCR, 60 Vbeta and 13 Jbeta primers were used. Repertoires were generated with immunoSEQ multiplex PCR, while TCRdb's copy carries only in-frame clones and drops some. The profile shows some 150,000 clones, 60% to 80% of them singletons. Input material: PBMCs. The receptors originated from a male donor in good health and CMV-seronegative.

CDR3 sequence reads: CASSPGDRGNYGYTF. CDR3 DNA sequence: TGTGCCAGCTCACCCGGGGACAGGGGCAACTATGGCTACACCTTC. The chain combines TRBV18 with TRBJ1-2; 10 bases are a match to TRBD1. Per germline, CDR1 KGHSH and CDR2 LQKENI. The V segment lost 3 bases and the J segment 2 bases; nucleotides outside the gene matches: 3. This CDR3 spans 15 amino acids.

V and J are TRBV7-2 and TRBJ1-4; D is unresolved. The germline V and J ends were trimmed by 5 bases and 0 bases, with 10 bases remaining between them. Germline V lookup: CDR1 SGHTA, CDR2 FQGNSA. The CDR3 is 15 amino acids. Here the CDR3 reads CASSTQRTTNEKLFF. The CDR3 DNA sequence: TGTGCCAGCAGCACTCAGCGTACAACTAATGAAAAACTGTTTTTT.

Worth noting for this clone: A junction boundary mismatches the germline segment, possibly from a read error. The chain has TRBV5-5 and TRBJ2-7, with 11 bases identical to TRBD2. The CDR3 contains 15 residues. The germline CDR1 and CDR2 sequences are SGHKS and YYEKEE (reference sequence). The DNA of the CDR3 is TGTGCCAGCAGCTTTCCGACTAGCGGGAACCCCGCCCTGAACTTC. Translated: CASSFPTSGNPALNF. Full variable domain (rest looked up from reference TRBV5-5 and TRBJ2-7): DAGVTQSPTHLIKTRGQQVTLRCSPISGHKSVSWYQQVLGQGPQFIFQYYEKEERGRGNFPDRFSARQFPNYSSELNVNALLLGDSALYLCASSFPTSGNPALNFGPGTRLTVT.

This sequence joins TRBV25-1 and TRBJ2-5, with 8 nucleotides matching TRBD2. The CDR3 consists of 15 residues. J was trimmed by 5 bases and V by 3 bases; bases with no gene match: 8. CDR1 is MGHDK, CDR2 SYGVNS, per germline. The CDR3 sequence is CASSDSLREAETQYF. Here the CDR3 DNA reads TGTGCCAGCAGTGACTCCTTGCGGGAGGCGGAGACCCAGTACTTC. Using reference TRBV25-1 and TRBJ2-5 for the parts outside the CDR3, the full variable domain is EADIYQTPRYLVIGTGKKITLECSQTMGHDKMYWYQQDPGMELHLIHYSYGVNSTEKGDLSSESTVSRIRTEHFPLTLESARPSHTSQYLCASSDSLREAETQYFGPGTRLLVL.

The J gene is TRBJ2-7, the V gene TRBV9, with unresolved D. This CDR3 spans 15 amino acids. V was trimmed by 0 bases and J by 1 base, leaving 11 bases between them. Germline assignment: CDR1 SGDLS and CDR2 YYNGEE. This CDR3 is CASSVAPGGSYEQYF. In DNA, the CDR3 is TGTGCCAGCAGCGTAGCACCGGGTGGGTCCTACGAGCAGTACTTC.

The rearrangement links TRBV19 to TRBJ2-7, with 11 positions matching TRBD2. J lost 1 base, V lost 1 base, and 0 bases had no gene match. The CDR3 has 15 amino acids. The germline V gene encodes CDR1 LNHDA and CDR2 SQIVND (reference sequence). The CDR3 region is CASSIGLAGSYEQYF. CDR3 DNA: TGTGCCAGTAGTATAGGACTAGCGGGATCCTACGAGCAGTACTTC.

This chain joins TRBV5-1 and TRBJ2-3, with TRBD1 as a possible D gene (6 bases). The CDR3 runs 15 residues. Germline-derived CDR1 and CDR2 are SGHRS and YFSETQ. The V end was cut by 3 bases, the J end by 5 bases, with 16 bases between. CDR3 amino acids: CASSSTPPGQDTQYF. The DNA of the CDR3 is TGCGCCAGCAGCTCGACTCCTCCGGGACAAGATACGCAGTATTTT.

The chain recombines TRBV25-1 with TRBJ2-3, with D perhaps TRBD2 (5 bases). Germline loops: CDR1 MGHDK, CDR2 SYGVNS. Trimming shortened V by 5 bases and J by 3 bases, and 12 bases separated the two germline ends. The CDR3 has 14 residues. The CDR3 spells CASSPNGETDTQYF. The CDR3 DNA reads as TGTGCCAGCAGTCCGAATGGGGAGACAGATACGCAGTATTTT.

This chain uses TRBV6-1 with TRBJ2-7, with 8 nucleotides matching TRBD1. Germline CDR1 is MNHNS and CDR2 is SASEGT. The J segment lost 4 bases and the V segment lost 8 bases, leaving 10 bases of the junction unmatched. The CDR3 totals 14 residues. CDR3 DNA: TGTGCCAGCCACTCTGGGACAGGTTTATACGAGCAGTACTTC. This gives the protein CASHSGTGLYEQYF.

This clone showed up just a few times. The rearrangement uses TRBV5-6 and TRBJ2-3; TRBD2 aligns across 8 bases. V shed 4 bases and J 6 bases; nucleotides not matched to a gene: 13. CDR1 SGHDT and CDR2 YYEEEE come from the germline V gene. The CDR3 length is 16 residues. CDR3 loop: CASSGAGLGAWDTQYF. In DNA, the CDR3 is TGTGCCAGCAGCGGGGCGGGACTAGGGGCTTGGGATACGCAGTATTTT.